This is a list of T cell receptor beta chains from one sample in a study of shared T cell receptors in the human thymus. Sequencing used immunoSEQ multiplex PCR; TCRdb keeps in-frame clones, though not all of them. This sample yields 700,000 or so clones, of which around 85% are seen a single time; more than 0.008% belongs to the top ten. In addition, the sample was reused for a study of human thymus T cells.

What was sequenced was thymocytes. These receptors all come from a girl in the first two years of life with a congenital heart defect. The CDR3 runs from the conserved cysteine through the conserved F or W. D genes are given only for firm matches. Clone size appears in some rows only: once, few, many, or a class for an expanded clone.

d_gene: .
v_gene: TRBV4-2
abundance: .
len: 16
j_gene: TRBJ1-2
CDR3aa: CASGWGEARERDGYTF
CDR3nt: TGTGCCAGCGGCTGGGGGGAGGCAAGGGAAAGGGATGGCTACACCTTC

d_gene: .
v_gene: TRBV27
abundance: .
len: 14
j_gene: TRBJ2-7
CDR3aa: CASSSSLQAYEQYF
CDR3nt: TGTGCCAGCAGTTCAAGCTTACAGGCCTACGAGCAGTACTTC

d_gene: TRBD1
v_gene: TRBV6-1
abundance: .
len: 16
j_gene: TRBJ2-2
CDR3aa: CASSDYRGQNTGELFF
CDR3nt: TGTGCCAGCAGTGACTACAGGGGGCAGAACACCGGGGAGCTGTTTTTT

d_gene: TRBD1
v_gene: TRBV2
abundance: few
len: 14
j_gene: TRBJ2-3
CDR3aa: CARWTGMHSDTQYF
CDR3nt: TGTGCCAGATGGACAGGGATGCACTCAGATACGCAGTATTTT

d_gene: TRBD1
v_gene: TRBV2
abundance: .
len: 16
j_gene: TRBJ2-3
CDR3aa: CASSPWGQQATDTQYF
CDR3nt: TGTGCCAGCAGCCCATGGGGACAGCAAGCCACAGATACGCAGTATTTT

d_gene: .
v_gene: TRBV29-1
abundance: .
len: 14
j_gene: TRBJ2-2
CDR3aa: CSVAGGEDTGELFF
CDR3nt: TGCAGCGTTGCTGGAGGGGAAGACACCGGGGAGCTGTTTTTT

d_gene: .
v_gene: TRBV19
abundance: .
len: 13
j_gene: TRBJ1-5
CDR3aa: CASSRAGEGPQHF
CDR3nt: TGTGCCAGTAGTAGGGCAGGGGAAGGGCCCCAGCATTTT

d_gene: .
v_gene: TRBV6-5
abundance: .
len: 14
j_gene: TRBJ1-6
CDR3aa: CASSLGGERSSLHF
CDR3nt: TGTGCCAGCAGCCTCGGGGGGGAACGATCATCCCTCCACTTT

d_gene: .
v_gene: TRBV11-1
abundance: .
len: 14
j_gene: TRBJ1-1
CDR3aa: CASSDCPSITEAFF
CDR3nt: TGTGCCAGCAGCGACTGCCCCTCTATAACCGAAGCTTTCTTT

d_gene: .
v_gene: TRBV6-5
abundance: .
len: 16
j_gene: TRBJ1-6
CDR3aa: CASSCGGSSYNSPLHF
CDR3nt: TGTGCCAGCAGTTGTGGAGGGAGCTCCTATAATTCACCCCTCCACTTT

d_gene: .
v_gene: TRBV10-2
abundance: .
len: 14
j_gene: TRBJ1-2
CDR3aa: CASSLIRGSGGYTF
CDR3nt: TGCGCCAGCAGTTTGATAAGGGGGAGTGGCGGCTACACCTTC

d_gene: TRBD1
v_gene: TRBV7-2
abundance: few
len: 15
j_gene: TRBJ1-5
CDR3aa: CASSLDRGPNQPQHF
CDR3nt: TGTGCCAGCAGCCTGGACAGGGGGCCCAATCAGCCCCAGCATTTT

d_gene: .
v_gene: TRBV5-6
abundance: .
len: 19
j_gene: TRBJ2-3
CDR3aa: CASSLQLGWVPNRGDTQYF
CDR3nt: TGTGCCAGCAGCTTGCAGTTAGGATGGGTACCCAACCGGGGGGATACGCAGTATTTT

d_gene: .
v_gene: TRBV7-9
abundance: .
len: 14
j_gene: TRBJ1-4
CDR3aa: CASSPPGVGEKLFF
CDR3nt: TGTGCCAGCAGCCCCCCCGGGGTAGGGGAAAAACTGTTTTTT

d_gene: TRBD1
v_gene: TRBV6-1
abundance: .
len: 14
j_gene: TRBJ1-2
CDR3aa: CASSGHRGSGGYTF
CDR3nt: TGTGCCAGCAGTGGGCACAGGGGGTCGGGTGGCTACACCTTC

d_gene: TRBD2
v_gene: TRBV7-6
abundance: .
len: 18
j_gene: TRBJ2-1
CDR3aa: CASSLKSLAGESRGEQFF
CDR3nt: TGTGCCAGCAGCTTAAAAAGCCTAGCGGGGGAGTCACGTGGTGAGCAGTTCTTC

d_gene: .
v_gene: TRBV5-1
abundance: .
len: 14
j_gene: TRBJ2-7
CDR3aa: CASSRGRPGYEQYF
CDR3nt: TGCGCCAGCAGCCGGGGTAGACCGGGCTACGAGCAGTACTTC

d_gene: .
v_gene: TRBV4-1
abundance: .
len: 16
j_gene: TRBJ1-2
CDR3aa: CASSPGTLSGVYGYTF
CDR3nt: TGCGCCAGCAGCCCCGGGACCCTCAGCGGGGTTTATGGCTACACCTTC

d_gene: .
v_gene: TRBV2
abundance: .
len: 14
j_gene: TRBJ1-6
CDR3aa: CASRRQTSNSPLHF
CDR3nt: TGTGCCAGCAGGCGGCAGACTAGCAATTCACCCCTCCACTTT

d_gene: .
v_gene: TRBV29-1
abundance: .
len: 14
j_gene: TRBJ2-7
CDR3aa: CSVVPHGGGHEQYF
CDR3nt: TGCAGCGTTGTTCCTCACGGGGGAGGCCACGAGCAGTACTTC

d_gene: TRBD1
v_gene: TRBV5-4
abundance: few
len: 17
j_gene: TRBJ1-6
CDR3aa: CASSLSTRGRMDSPLHF
CDR3nt: TGTGCCAGCAGCTTGAGCACGAGGGGGCGCATGGATTCACCCCTCCACTTT

d_gene: TRBD1
v_gene: TRBV7-2
abundance: .
len: 16
j_gene: TRBJ1-5
CDR3aa: CASSPTRTGGNQPQHF
CDR3nt: TGTGCCAGCAGCCCAACTCGGACAGGGGGGAATCAGCCCCAGCATTTT

d_gene: TRBD1
v_gene: TRBV6-6
abundance: once
len: 15
j_gene: TRBJ1-5
CDR3aa: CASRNRGDSNQPQHF
CDR3nt: TGTGCCAGCAGAAACAGGGGGGATAGCAATCAGCCCCAGCATTTT

d_gene: .
v_gene: TRBV7-6
abundance: .
len: 14
j_gene: TRBJ2-3
CDR3aa: CASSLGVLTDTQYF
CDR3nt: TGTGCCAGCAGCTTAGGTGTCTTGACAGATACGCAGTATTTT

d_gene: .
v_gene: TRBV25-1
abundance: .
len: 18
j_gene: TRBJ1-6
CDR3aa: CASSDSTPPTVYNSPLHF
CDR3nt: TGTGCCAGCAGTGACTCTACCCCGCCGACAGTCTATAATTCACCCCTCCACTTT

d_gene: .
v_gene: TRBV27
abundance: .
len: 14
j_gene: TRBJ2-1
CDR3aa: CASSPVLESSEQFF
CDR3nt: TGTGCCAGCAGTCCCGTTCTAGAGTCCTCCGAGCAGTTCTTC

d_gene: TRBD1
v_gene: TRBV6-5
abundance: .
len: 15
j_gene: TRBJ1-2
CDR3aa: CASNFLDRSNYGYTF
CDR3nt: TGTGCCAGCAATTTTTTGGACAGGTCTAACTATGGCTACACCTTC

d_gene: TRBD1
v_gene: TRBV5-1
abundance: .
len: 17
j_gene: TRBJ2-2
CDR3aa: CASSLHQGQGVTGELFF
CDR3nt: TGCGCCAGCAGCTTGCACCAGGGACAGGGGGTCACCGGGGAGCTGTTTTTT

d_gene: TRBD1
v_gene: TRBV11-2
abundance: once
len: 15
j_gene: TRBJ1-2
CDR3aa: CASSDRESVVCGYTF
CDR3nt: TGTGCCAGCAGTGACAGGGAATCGGTAGTATGTGGCTACACCTTC

d_gene: .
v_gene: TRBV5-5
abundance: .
len: 16
j_gene: TRBJ1-1
CDR3aa: CASSFHAGKIKTEAFF
CDR3nt: TGTGCCAGCAGCTTTCACGCAGGGAAGATAAAAACTGAAGCTTTCTTT

d_gene: TRBD1
v_gene: TRBV5-1
abundance: .
len: 16
j_gene: TRBJ2-7
CDR3aa: CASSLRPGQGSNEQYF
CDR3nt: TGCGCCAGCAGCTTGAGACCGGGACAGGGGTCCAACGAGCAGTACTTC

d_gene: .
v_gene: TRBV28
abundance: .
len: 17
j_gene: TRBJ2-4
CDR3aa: CASSQGTLSIAKNIQYF
CDR3nt: TGTGCCAGCAGTCAGGGGACCCTCTCGATAGCCAAAAACATTCAGTACTTC